These 20 T cell receptor beta chains were all obtained from the same sample, sequenced in a study of technical replicates of blood from a few donors. Libraries were prepared by immunoSEQ multiplex PCR; TCRdb keeps only in-frame clonotypes and omits some of them. The sample consists of roughly 76,000 clones, roughly 93% of them appearing once. The specimen was T cells isolated from PBMCs. The origin of the receptors is a human donor in good health.

V gene TRBV4-3 combines with J gene TRBJ2-5, with TRBD1 matching over 9 bases. CDR3 length: 14 residues. Per germline, CDR1 LGHNA and CDR2 YSLEER. V trimming: 2 bases; J trimming: 10 bases; junction bases outside the gene matches: 8. The CDR3 reads CASSQTWTGDIQYF. The CDR3 nucleotides are TGCGCCAGCAGCCAAACCTGGACAGGGGATATCCAGTACTTC.

The V gene is TRBV29-1, the J gene TRBJ2-1, with 9 bases fitting TRBD2. V trimming: 7 bases; J trimming: 1 base; junction bases outside the gene matches: 8. CDR3 length: 15 residues. Germline CDR1 is SQVTM and CDR2 is ANQGSEA. As DNA, the CDR3 is TGCAGCGCAGAGCGGGGGGAGAGTTCCTACAATGAGCAGTTCTTC. This sequence encodes CSAERGESSYNEQFF.

The V call is TRBV10-1, the J call TRBJ2-1; D not resolved. Germline loops: CDR1 WNHNN, CDR2 SYGVQD (reference sequence). The CDR3 is 13 amino acids. V was clipped by 7 bases and J by 6 bases, with 13 bases between them. This chain's CDR3 is CASMKPQPNEQFF. The CDR3 DNA reads TGCGCCAGCATGAAGCCTCAACCCAATGAGCAGTTCTTC.

The genes are TRBV27 and TRBJ2-3; D call uncertain. Deletions cut 6 bases from V and 7 bases from J, with 11 bases between. In germline, CDR1 is MNHEY, CDR2 SMNVEV (reference sequence). The CDR3 extends over 12 amino acids. The CDR3 spells CASSPSGYTQYF. DNA for the CDR3: TGTGCCAGCAGCCCCTCCGGTTATACGCAGTATTTT.

CDR3 nucleotide sequence: TGTGCCAGCAGTGAAGGATGGGGAGGAGAGACCCAGTACTTC. Amino acid sequence: CASSEGWGGETQYF. The chain recombines TRBV6-1 with TRBJ2-5; weak D call: TRBD2 (6 bases). Trimming cost V 1 base and J 4 bases, with 10 bases left between them. The germline gives CDR1 MNHNS, CDR2 SASEGT. The CDR3 totals 14 residues.

The chain has TRBV20-1 and TRBJ2-7; D gene uncertain. CDR3 length: 10 residues. Germline CDR1 DFQATT, CDR2 SNEGSKA (reference sequence). Trimming took 5 bases from V and 6 from J, leaving 8 bases between them. The CDR3 DNA is TGCAGTGCTGGTACTGCCGAGCAGTACTTC. This encodes CSAGTAEQYF.

The chain employs TRBV6-1 and TRBJ2-5; TRBD2 agrees at 7 bases. The V and J ends lost 1 base and 10 bases, in that order; junction bases with no gene match: 3. Germline V gene data show CDR1 as MNHNS and CDR2 as SASEGT. CDR3 length: 12 amino acids. The CDR3 DNA is TGTGCCAGCAGTGAAGGGACTAGGGACCAGTACTTC. Translation gives CASSEGTRDQYF.

Here the CDR3 reads CASSSKGLAGATQYF. The CDR3 coding sequence is TGTGCCAGCAGCTCGAAGGGACTAGCGGGAGCTACGCAGTATTTT. This chain joins TRBV5-6 and TRBJ2-3, with 14 bases that match TRBD2. V trimming: 3 bases; J trimming: 8 bases; junction bases outside the gene matches: 5. The CDR3 is made up of 15 amino acids. Germline V gene lookup returns CDR1 SGHDT and CDR2 YYEEEE.

The chain couples TRBV5-1 to TRBJ2-7; the match to TRBD1 covers 7 bases. J lost 0 bases, V lost 5 bases, and 8 bases had no gene match. The CDR3 is 15 amino acids. Looked up from germline, CDR1 is SGHRS and CDR2 is YFSETQ. The CDR3 coding sequence is TGCGCCAGCAGTACAGGGGCAAGGAGCTCCTACGAGCAGTACTTC. Amino acids: CASSTGARSSYEQYF.

J is TRBJ2-5 and V is TRBV30; TRBD1 might be the D (7 bases). This CDR3 has 16 residues. CDR1 and CDR2 (germline): GTSNPN, SVGIG (reference sequence). V was pared by 4 bases and J by 1 base, with 19 bases between. The CDR3 protein is CAWTPTGSGVQETQYF. In DNA form, the CDR3 reads TGTGCCTGGACCCCGACAGGGTCGGGGGTCCAAGAGACCCAGTACTTC.

This clone was seen just once. V is TRBV30 and J is TRBJ1-3; D is undetermined. Germline lookup yields CDR1 GTSNPN and CDR2 SVGIG (reference sequence). The V end was cut by 7 bases, the J end by 0 bases, with 10 bases between. The CDR3 has 13 residues. CDR3 region: CAFSQTSGNTIYF. CDR3 DNA sequence: TGTGCCTTTTCACAGACCTCTGGAAACACCATATATTTT. The full variable domain, completed using reference TRBV30 and TRBJ1-3, is SQTIHQWPATLVQPVGSPLSLECTVEGTSNPNLYWYRQAAGRGLQLLFYSVGIGQISSEVPQNLSASRPQDRQFILSSKKLLLSDSGFYLCAFSQTSGNTIYFGEGSWLTVV.

V gene TRBV6-5 combines with J gene TRBJ2-7; 7 bases fit TRBD2. After removal of 8 bases from V and 0 bases from J, the junction contained 1 base not matched to a gene. This CDR3 comprises 12 residues. Germline V gene sequence: CDR1 MNHEY, CDR2 SVGAGI. The CDR3, as DNA: TGTGCCAGCGGGACTACCTCCTACGAGCAGTACTTC. This sequence encodes CASGTTSYEQYF.

In this sample, this clone turned up once. This rearrangement joins TRBV7-3 to TRBJ2-3, with 13 bases lining up with TRBD2. Looked up from germline, CDR1 is SGHTA and CDR2 is FQGTGA. CDR3 length: 16 residues. V gave up 5 bases and J gave up 4 bases; unmatched junction bases: 6. The CDR3: CASSTGLAGEADTQYF. The DNA of the CDR3 is TGTGCCAGCAGCACCGGACTAGCGGGAGAGGCAGATACGCAGTATTTT.

The rearrangement joins TRBV6-5 to TRBJ1-2, with D hard to call. The germline CDR1 and CDR2 sequences are MNHEY and SVGAGI. V lost 0 bases and J 0 bases, leaving 8 bases between the germline ends. There are 15 residues in the CDR3. CDR3 sequence: CASSYSLLPNYGYTF. DNA of the CDR3: TGTGCCAGCAGTTACTCACTCCTTCCTAACTATGGCTACACCTTC.

The chain is built from TRBV6-5 and TRBJ2-3, with D hard to call. CDR3 length: 15 residues. The germline V gene encodes CDR1 MNHEY and CDR2 SVGAGI. The germline V and J ends were trimmed by 0 bases and 4 bases, with 11 bases remaining between them. The CDR3 sequence: CASSYSSQIADTQYF. In DNA, the CDR3 is TGTGCCAGCAGTTACTCGTCACAGATAGCAGATACGCAGTATTTT.

This chain connects TRBV9 to TRBJ1-1, with D possibly TRBD1 on 6 matching bases. The germline V gene encodes CDR1 SGDLS and CDR2 YYNGEE. The CDR3 is 14 amino acids. With 3 bases removed from V and 5 bases from J, the gap between germline ends came to 14 bases. CDR3 DNA: TGTGCCAGCAGCGCAAGACAGGTGGGGACTGAAGCTTTCTTT. It translates to CASSARQVGTEAFF.

The rearrangement uses TRBV30 and TRBJ1-1; D remains unclear. This CDR3 spans 13 amino acids. Trimming pared 2 bases from V and 2 bases from J, leaving 9 bases between. Germline CDR1 is GTSNPN and CDR2 is SVGIG (reference sequence). CDR3: CAWSNGVNTEAFF. Here the CDR3 DNA reads TGTGCCTGGAGTAACGGGGTTAACACTGAAGCTTTCTTT. Complete variable domain (other parts from reference TRBV30 and TRBJ1-1): SQTIHQWPATLVQPVGSPLSLECTVEGTSNPNLYWYRQAAGRGLQLLFYSVGIGQISSEVPQNLSASRPQDRQFILSSKKLLLSDSGFYLCAWSNGVNTEAFFGQGTRLTVV.

This chain connects TRBV6-6 to TRBJ1-4, with D possibly being TRBD1 (5 bases). Trimming stripped 5 bases from V and 3 bases from J, with 10 bases between. CDR3 size: 14 residues. Germline V gene lookup returns CDR1 MNHNY and CDR2 SVGAGI (reference sequence). This CDR3 is CASSNYRSNEKLFF. The CDR3 bases are TGTGCCAGCAGTAACTACAGGTCTAATGAAAAACTGTTTTTT.

This sequence joins TRBV5-1 and TRBJ2-6; a weak D match, TRBD1 (5 bases). Trimming took 2 bases from V and 0 from J, leaving 9 bases between them. Germline CDR1 reads SGHRS; CDR2 reads YFSETQ. The CDR3 is 16 amino acids. CDR3 sequence: CASSLTTGSGANVLTF. The CDR3 nucleotides read TGCGCCAGCAGCTTAACAACAGGCTCTGGGGCCAACGTCCTGACTTTC.

The V and J genes are TRBV28 and TRBJ2-1, with 11 bases lining up with TRBD1. Per germline, CDR1 MDHEN and CDR2 SYDVKM. CDR3 length equals 13 residues. Losses at the gene ends were 7 bases for V and 8 bases for J; bases not matched to a gene: 4. CDR3 in amino acids: CASTWDRGYEQFF. The DNA of the CDR3 is TGTGCCAGCACCTGGGACAGGGGGTATGAGCAGTTCTTC.